This T cell receptor beta chain was sequenced during a study of blood T cell repertoires in COVID-19. For the study at large: Samples representing acute and convalescent COVID-19 were sourced from the United States, Italy and Spain.

Authors' data handling: Reference gene primer amplification yielded estimated nucleated cell counts. Some clones are missing from TCRdb's copy, which holds only in-frame ones; the method was immunoSEQ multiplex PCR. V, J and clone size were drawn from that table, and D and trimming were deduced from the DNA. The sample lists around 150,000 clones; 80% to 90% were seen once. CDR3 length equals 13 residues. V was shortened by 4 bases and J by 1 base, with 7 bases between the two germline ends. Germline assignment: CDR1 SGHAT and CDR2 FQDESV (reference sequence). The chain couples TRBV11-1 to TRBJ1-2; D uncertain. The material sequenced was peripheral blood. The origin of this receptor is a man in his forties with acute or convalescent COVID-19. In nucleotides, the CDR3 is TGTGCCAGCAGCTCCACAGTTAACTATGGCTACACCTTC. Its translation is CASSSTVNYGYTF.